This T cell receptor (beta chain) was observed in a study of OX40 agonist ivuxolimab in advanced cancers. Whole-study context: All patients had ivuxolimab intravenously every 2 weeks at 0.01 to 10 mg/kg.

Worth noting for this clone: Its antigen is as yet unknown.

Study-wide findings and caveats: Clonal expansion was seen in CD4+ and CD8+ blood T cells by week 6 at 0.1 to 3.0 mg/kg.

Germline V lookup: CDR1 LNHDA, CDR2 SQIVND (reference sequence). The junction had 11 bases not matched to a gene; V was cut back by 6 bases and J by 0 bases. There are 17 residues in the CDR3. Profiled with immunoSEQ multiplex PCR; TCRdb holds only in-frame clones, not every one. The table includes about 94,000 clones, about 90% detected once. The chain carries TRBV19 and TRBJ1-1; 9 nucleotides match TRBD1. Material: CD4+ or CD8+ T cells sorted from blood, obtained in a trial of the OX40 agonist ivuxolimab. The receptor was derived from an adult with an advanced solid tumor such as melanoma, head and neck, liver or kidney cancer. As DNA, the CDR3 is TGTGCCAGTAGCCCGAGGGGACAGGGAAAATTGAACACTGAAGCTTTCTTT. It encodes CASSPRGQGKLNTEAFF.